This TCR beta chain appears in the sequencing data of a study of T cells in Graves' hyperthyroidism and ophthalmopathy. Not enrolled were patients with uncontrolled infection, other autoimmune disease, pregnancy or lactation. The diagnoses drew upon clinical symptoms, serum thyroxine and TRAb, thyroid ultrasound and orbital computed tomography. Germline CDR1 is SGHRS and CDR2 is YFSETQ. V lost 0 bases and J lost 3, with 11 bases in between. The CDR3 loop spans 15 amino acids. Study-wide results and caveats: Among clonotypes expanded in thyroid above 0.001, most were also found in blood.

From RNA transcripts, TCR beta CDR3 regions were amplified. In the first-round RT-PCR of the TCR CDR3, the HTBI primer set was used. TCRdb passed the multiplex PCR reads through MiXCR, listing each CDR3 protein once. The table records approximately 560,000 distinct CDR3 sequences, approximately 14% of them present only once. This clonotype was found many times. Antigen: not known. The chain carries TRBV5-1 and TRBJ2-3; no clear D gene. The sequenced sample was blood. This sequence originates from a woman aged 30 to 39 with Graves' hyperthyroidism. The CDR3 loop is CASSLARPDTDTQYF. DNA of the CDR3: TGCGCCAGCAGCTTGGCAAGGCCAGATACAGATACGCAGTATTTT.